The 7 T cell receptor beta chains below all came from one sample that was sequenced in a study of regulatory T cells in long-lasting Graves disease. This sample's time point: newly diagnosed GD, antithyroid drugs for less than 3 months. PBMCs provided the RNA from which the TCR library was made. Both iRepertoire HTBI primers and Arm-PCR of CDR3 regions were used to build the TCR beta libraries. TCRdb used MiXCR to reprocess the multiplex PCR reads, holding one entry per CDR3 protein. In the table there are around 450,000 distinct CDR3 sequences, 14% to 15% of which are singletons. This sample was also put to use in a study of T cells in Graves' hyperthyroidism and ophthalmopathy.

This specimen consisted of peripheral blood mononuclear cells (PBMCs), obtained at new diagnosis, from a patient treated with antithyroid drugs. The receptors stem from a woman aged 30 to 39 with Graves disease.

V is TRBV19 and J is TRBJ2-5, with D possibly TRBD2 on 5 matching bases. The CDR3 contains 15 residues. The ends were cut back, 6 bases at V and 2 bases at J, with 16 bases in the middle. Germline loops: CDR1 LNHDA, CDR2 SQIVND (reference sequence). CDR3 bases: TGTGCCAGTAGCCTAGCTAGAGGTCGGCAAGAGACCCAGTACTTC. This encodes CASSLARGRQETQYF.

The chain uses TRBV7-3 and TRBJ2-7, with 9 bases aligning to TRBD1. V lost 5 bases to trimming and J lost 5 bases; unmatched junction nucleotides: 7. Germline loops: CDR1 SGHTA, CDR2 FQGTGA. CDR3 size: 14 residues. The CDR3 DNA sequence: TGTGCCAGCAGCCCCCGGGACAGGGTGCACGAGCAGTACTTC. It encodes CASSPRDRVHEQYF.

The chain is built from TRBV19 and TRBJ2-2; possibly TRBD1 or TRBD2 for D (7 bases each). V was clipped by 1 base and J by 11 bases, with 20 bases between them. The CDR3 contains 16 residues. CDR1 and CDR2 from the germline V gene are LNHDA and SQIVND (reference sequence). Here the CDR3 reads CASSIGAGGGAVELFF. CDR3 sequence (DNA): TGTGCCAGTAGTATAGGCGCAGGGGGGGGGGCAGTAGAGCTGTTTTTT.

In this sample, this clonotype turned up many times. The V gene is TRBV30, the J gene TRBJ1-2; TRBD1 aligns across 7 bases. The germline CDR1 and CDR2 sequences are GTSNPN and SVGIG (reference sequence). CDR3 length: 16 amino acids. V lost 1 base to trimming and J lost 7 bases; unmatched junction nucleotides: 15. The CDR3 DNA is TGTGCCTGGAGTGAGGACAGGCGTGGTTTTTACGGTGGCTACACCTTC. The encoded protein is CAWSEDRRGFYGGYTF.

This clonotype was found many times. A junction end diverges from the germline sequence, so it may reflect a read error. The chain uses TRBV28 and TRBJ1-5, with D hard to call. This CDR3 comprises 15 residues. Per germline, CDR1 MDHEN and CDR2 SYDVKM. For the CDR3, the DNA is TGTGCCAGCAGTGTATGGGGAAATAGCAATCAGCCCCAGCATTTT. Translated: CASSVWGNSNQPQHF.

The CDR3 DNA reads as TGCAGTGCAAGCGGGACAGACGCAACTAATGAAAAACTGTTTTTT. Its protein is CSASGTDATNEKLFF. The chain combines TRBV20-1 with TRBJ1-4, with 7 bases lining up with TRBD1. V lost 6 bases and J lost 0; bases outside the gene matches: 7. Germline V gene lookup returns CDR1 DFQATT and CDR2 SNEGSKA (reference sequence). The CDR3 extends over 15 amino acids.

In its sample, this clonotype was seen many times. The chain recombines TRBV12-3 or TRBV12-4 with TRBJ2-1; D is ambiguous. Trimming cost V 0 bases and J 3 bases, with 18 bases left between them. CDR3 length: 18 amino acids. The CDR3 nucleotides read TGTGCCAGCAGTTTAGCGCGGAGACCCATTTCTGTCTACAATGAGCAGTTCTTC. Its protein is CASSLARRPISVYNEQFF.